Following are 21 T cell receptor beta chains from one sample sequenced in a study of T cell repertoires in cytomegalovirus infection. Via MiXCR, TCRdb re-called the reads, giving one row per CDR3 protein. The data show about 130,000 distinct CDR3 sequences, roughly a quarter seen once. Antigen specificity for these receptors is unknown. Sequenced input: PBMCs, sequenced either directly or after in vitro stimulation (not recorded which). The origin of the receptors is a human donor in good health (CMV status not recorded). Some clones in this sample may be carry-over from other donors' samples.

This clonotype was counted only a few times. The chain has TRBV6-5 and TRBJ1-1; D is unclear. The CDR3 has 13 residues. Trimming pared 2 bases from V and 5 bases from J, leaving 9 bases between. Germline values: CDR1 MNHEY, CDR2 SVGAGI. DNA of the CDR3: TGTGCCAGCAGTTACGGGGAGAGAACTGAAGCTTTCTTT. Protein sequence: CASSYGERTEAFF.

This clonotype has more than one count but fewer than ten. V and J are TRBV6-6 and TRBJ2-2, with D perhaps TRBD1 or TRBD2 (5 bases each). The CDR3 runs 16 residues. The V gene lost 0 bases and the J gene lost 7 bases, with 15 bases spanning the gap. Per germline, CDR1 MNHNY and CDR2 SVGAGI (reference sequence). The CDR3 region is CASSYSPGTFGGELFF. CDR3 in DNA: TGTGCCAGCAGTTACTCCCCGGGGACCTTCGGCGGGGAGCTGTTTTTT.

This clonotype came up a few times. The genes are TRBV11-3 and TRBJ2-7, with 11 bases that match TRBD1. After removal of 3 bases from V and 6 bases from J, the junction contained 1 base not matched to a gene. Per germline, CDR1 SGHNT and CDR2 YENEEA. The CDR3 loop spans 13 amino acids. The DNA of the CDR3 is TGTGCCAGCAGCTTCGGGACAGGGGGCGAGCAGTACGTC. It encodes CASSFGTGGEQYV.

The chain employs TRBV28 and TRBJ1-3; possible D gene TRBD1, 5 bases. CDR1 is MDHEN, CDR2 SYDVKM, per germline. The CDR3 length is 17 residues. V lost 1 base, J lost 0 bases, and 13 bases lay in between. This CDR3 reads CASSLSLTGTSGNTIYF. CDR3 nucleotides: TGTGCCAGCAGTTTATCGCTTACCGGGACCTCTGGAAACACCATATATTTT. The variable domain in full, with the rest retrieved from reference TRBV28 and TRBJ1-3, is DVKVTQSSRYLVKRTGEKVFLECVQDMDHENMFWYRQDPGLGLRLIYFSYDVKMKEKGDIPEGYSVSREKKERFSLILESASTNQTSMYLCASSLSLTGTSGNTIYFGEGSWLTVV.

V and J are TRBV20-1 and TRBJ2-3; 7 positions agree with TRBD1. The CDR3 length is 13 residues. Germline-derived CDR1 and CDR2 are DFQATT and SNEGSKA (reference sequence). V was clipped by 6 bases and J by 1 base; unmatched bases: 4. The CDR3 nucleotides read TGCAGTGCCAGTGGACAGGGCACAGATACGCAGTATTTT. Translated, it gives CSASGQGTDTQYF.

This clonotype was seen many times. The chain combines TRBV7-2 with TRBJ1-2, with D possibly TRBD1 on 6 matching bases. The CDR3 totals 15 residues. The germline gives CDR1 SGHTA, CDR2 FQGNSA. With 5 bases removed from V and 2 bases from J, the gap between germline ends came to 15 bases. CDR3 residues: CASSPVAGANYGYTF. The CDR3 region has the DNA TGTGCCAGCAGCCCAGTGGCAGGGGCCAACTATGGCTACACCTTC.

The chain joins TRBV7-8 to TRBJ1-4; no reliable D call. Germline V lookup: CDR1 SGHVS, CDR2 FQNEAQ. The CDR3 length is 12 residues. The ends were cut back, 3 bases at V and 4 bases at J, with 3 bases in the middle. CDR3 nucleotides: TGTGCCAGCAGCTTCGATAATGAAAAACTGTTTTTT. It specifies CASSFDNEKLFF.

The chain has TRBV5-1 and TRBJ2-1; no reliable D call. Trimming stripped 7 bases from V and 3 bases from J, with 14 bases between. In germline, CDR1 is SGHRS, CDR2 YFSETQ. The CDR3 spans 14 residues. The CDR3 bases are TGCGCCAGCGGGATTATGTCGCTCTACAATGAGCAGTTCTTC. Protein: CASGIMSLYNEQFF.

This clonotype was observed at least ten times. The rearrangement links TRBV7-2 to TRBJ2-3; perhaps TRBD1 as D (6 bases). In germline, CDR1 is SGHTA, CDR2 FQGNSA. The CDR3 is 15 amino acids. The ends were cut back, 3 bases at V and 4 bases at J, with 14 bases in the middle. The CDR3 protein is CASSFRQEPADTQYF. DNA for the CDR3: TGTGCCAGCAGCTTCCGACAGGAACCTGCAGATACGCAGTATTTT.

The chain is built from TRBV27 and TRBJ1-2; no reliable D call. The CDR3 length is 15 residues. Per germline, CDR1 MNHEY and CDR2 SMNVEV (reference sequence). V lost 5 bases and J 4 bases, leaving 17 bases between the germline ends. CDR3 amino acids: CASSPTGKGGYGYTF. DNA for the CDR3: TGTGCCAGCAGTCCCACGGGGAAGGGTGGCTATGGCTACACCTTC.

J is TRBJ2-7 and V is TRBV6-2 or TRBV6-3, with 13 bases that match TRBD2. The CDR3 runs 15 residues. The J segment lost 10 bases and the V segment lost 2 bases, leaving 8 bases of the junction unmatched. The germline gives CDR1 MNHEY, CDR2 SVGEGT. The CDR3 DNA sequence: TGTGCCAGCAGTTACCCCGGGACTAGCGGGATCGGACAGTACTTC. This translates into CASSYPGTSGIGQYF.

This clonotype was seen many times. J is TRBJ2-5 and V is TRBV7-2; TRBD2 might be the D (5 bases). The germline CDR1 and CDR2 sequences are SGHTA and FQGNSA. Trimming stripped 1 base from V and 2 bases from J, with 8 bases between. There are 14 residues in the CDR3. The CDR3 sequence is CASSLVPGQETQYF. The CDR3 nucleotides are TGTGCCAGCAGCTTAGTTCCGGGACAAGAGACCCAGTACTTC.

The sample holds a few counts of this clonotype. The V and J genes are TRBV12-3 or TRBV12-4 and TRBJ1-1, with no clear D. The CDR3 consists of 14 residues. The V gene lost 0 bases and the J gene lost 6 bases, with 11 bases spanning the gap. The CDR3 DNA sequence: TGTGCCAGCAGTTTAGCAGGCGCGGAGGCTGAAGCTTTCTTT. Protein: CASSLAGAEAEAFF.

This clonotype was counted at least ten times. The genes are TRBV11-2 and TRBJ2-1; D may be TRBD1 or TRBD2 (5 bases each). The germline V gene has CDR1 SGHAT and CDR2 FQNNGV. Between the trimmed V and J ends, which lost 1 base and 5 bases, there was a span of 24 bases. The CDR3 extends over 19 amino acids. CDR3 sequence reads: CASSLVARVTSTGNNEQFF. The CDR3 DNA sequence: TGTGCCAGCAGCTTAGTAGCCAGGGTGACCTCAACGGGGAACAATGAGCAGTTCTTC.

The chain couples TRBV10-3 to TRBJ2-1; 11 bases map to TRBD2. Unmatched junction bases numbered 15, after V lost 10 bases and J lost 4 bases. The CDR3 is 17 amino acids. Germline V gives CDR1 ENHRY, CDR2 SYGVKD. The CDR3 DNA follows: TGTGCCACCTTAAAGCACTTTAGCGGGAGGGCTTACAATGAGCAGTTCTTC. It specifies CATLKHFSGRAYNEQFF.

The rearrangement uses TRBV12-3 or TRBV12-4 and TRBJ2-7; D unclear. There are 12 residues in the CDR3. Trimming took off 0 bases at V and 3 bases at J, with 3 bases between the two ends. CDR3 in amino acids: CASSLAFYEQYF. The CDR3 DNA reads as TGTGCCAGCAGTTTAGCCTTCTACGAGCAGTACTTC.

Comment on this clonotype: A junction boundary mismatches the germline segment, possibly from a read error. In nucleotides, the CDR3 is TGTGCTAGCAGCTTAGGGGGACTGGGAGGCGATATGCAGTATTTT. Translation gives CASSLGGLGGDMQYF. The J gene is TRBJ2-3, the V gene TRBV7-6; D possibly matches TRBD1 or TRBD2 (6 bases each). This CDR3 region has 15 residues. Germline CDR1 reads SGHVS; CDR2 reads FNYEAQ.

The sample holds a few counts of this clonotype. The chain recombines TRBV27 with TRBJ2-3, with a possible D match to TRBD1 (5 bases). Germline lookup yields CDR1 MNHEY and CDR2 SMNVEV (reference sequence). Trimming cost V 2 bases and J 2 bases, with 8 bases left between them. The CDR3 extends over 14 amino acids. The CDR3 loop is CASSLVDNTDTQYF. The CDR3 nucleotides are TGTGCCAGCAGTTTAGTGGACAACACAGATACGCAGTATTTT.

This clonotype was seen more than once but under ten times. J is TRBJ1-2 and V is TRBV6-1; TRBD1 aligns across 8 bases. Germline V gene data show CDR1 as MNHNS and CDR2 as SASEGT. The CDR3 is 13 amino acids. V gave up 4 bases and J gave up 5 bases; unmatched junction bases: 3. CDR3 amino acids: CASSAGTGYGYTF. CDR3 coding DNA: TGTGCCAGCAGTGCCGGGACAGGTTATGGCTACACCTTC.

This clonotype has at least ten counts. The chain carries TRBV6-4 and TRBJ2-2; TRBD2 aligns across 10 bases. Germline V gene sequence: CDR1 MRHNA, CDR2 SNTAGT. There are 17 residues in the CDR3. Trimming at V came to 5 bases and at J to 1 base, leaving 7 bases not matched to a gene. CDR3 nucleotides: TGTGCCAGCAGTCAAACTAGCGGGGCCCAGAACACCGGGGAGCTGTTTTTT. Translating gives CASSQTSGAQNTGELFF.

This clonotype occurred a few times. V is TRBV11-2 and J is TRBJ1-1; D is undetermined. Trimming stripped 0 bases from V and 4 bases from J, with 3 bases between. The CDR3 spans 12 residues. Per germline, CDR1 SGHAT and CDR2 FQNNGV. CDR3 bases: TGTGCCAGCAGCTTAGAGGTCACTGAAGCTTTCTTT. The encoded protein is CASSLEVTEAFF.